This T cell receptor beta chain was sequenced for a study of blood T cell repertoires in COVID-19. Sequencing was performed with immunoSEQ multiplex PCR; in TCRdb, only in-frame clones are kept and a portion is missing. The sample lists about 300,000 clones, roughly nine tenths occurring once. The germline gives CDR1 MNHEY, CDR2 SMNVEV (reference sequence). The V and J ends lost 2 bases and 6 bases, in that order; junction bases with no gene match: 5. The CDR3 loop spans 14 amino acids. The TCR was taken from a man aged 18 to 30 with active or convalescent COVID-19. Sequencing used peripheral blood. V and J are TRBV27 and TRBJ2-7, with 9 bases aligning to TRBD1. The CDR3: CASSLGTGTSEQYF. CDR3 in DNA: TGTGCCAGCAGTTTAGGGACAGGGACGAGCGAGCAGTACTTC.